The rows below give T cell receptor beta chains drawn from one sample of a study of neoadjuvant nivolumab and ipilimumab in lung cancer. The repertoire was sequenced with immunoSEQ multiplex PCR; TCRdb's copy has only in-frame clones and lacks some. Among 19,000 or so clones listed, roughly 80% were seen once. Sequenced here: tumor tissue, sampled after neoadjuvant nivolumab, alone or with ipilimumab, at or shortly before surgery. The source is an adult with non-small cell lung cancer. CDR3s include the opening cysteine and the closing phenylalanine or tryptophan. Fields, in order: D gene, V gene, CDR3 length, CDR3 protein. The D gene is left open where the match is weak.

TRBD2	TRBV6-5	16	CASSSSGRGSYNEQFF
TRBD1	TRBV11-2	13	CASSLGQGDGYTF
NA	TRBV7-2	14	CASSEDHGSYGYTF
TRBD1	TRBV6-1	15	CASSDPRGVSTEAFF
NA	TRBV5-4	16	CASSPGGQANTGELFF
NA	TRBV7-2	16	CASSLALSSGANVLTF
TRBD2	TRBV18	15	CASSPLAGGNNEQFF
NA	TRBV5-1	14	CASSLETFLIEQYF
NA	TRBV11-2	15	CASSPQAWGQETQYF
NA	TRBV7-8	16	CASSLDRGTSLDTQYF